The 27 T cell receptor beta chains below were found in one sample sequenced in a study of cytotoxic CD8 clonotypes in ibrutinib-treated CLL. Clones were sequenced by immunoSEQ multiplex PCR, and TCRdb holds only the in-frame ones, with some missing. The table includes 65,000 to 95,000 clones, around 83% detected once. This material consisted of PBMCs, taken before ibrutinib treatment. The receptors come from a human donor with chronic lymphocytic leukemia.

The chain combines TRBV7-6 with TRBJ2-7; the D gene could be TRBD1 or TRBD2 (5 bases each). The CDR3 has 14 amino acids. V was shortened by 4 bases and J by 5 bases, with 15 bases between the two germline ends. Germline-derived CDR1 and CDR2 are SGHVS and FNYEAQ. DNA for the CDR3: TGTGCCAGCAGCTCACCGGGGCAGGGCCACGAGCAGTACTTC. This encodes CASSSPGQGHEQYF. The full variable domain, its missing parts supplied by reference TRBV7-6 and TRBJ2-7, is GAGVSQSPRYKVTKRGQDVALRCDPISGHVSLYWYRQALGQGPEFLTYFNYEAQQDKSGLPNDRFSAERPEGSISTLTIQRTEQRDSAMYRCASSSPGQGHEQYFGPGTRLTVT.

The chain links TRBV5-1 to TRBJ2-1, with 7 positions matching TRBD1. The CDR3 is made up of 14 amino acids. The V and J ends lost 0 bases and 3 bases, in that order; junction bases with no gene match: 0. The germline V gene encodes CDR1 SGHRS and CDR2 YFSETQ. The CDR3 spells CASSLGQGYNEQFF. The CDR3 DNA follows: TGCGCCAGCAGCTTGGGACAGGGCTACAATGAGCAGTTCTTC.

This clone was recorded once. The genes are TRBV7-7 and TRBJ2-2; D could derive from TRBD1 or TRBD2 (6 bases each). V was clipped by 8 bases and J by 2 bases, with 18 bases between them. Looked up from germline, CDR1 is SSHAT and CDR2 is FNYEAQ (reference sequence). This CDR3 has 16 residues. The CDR3 protein is CASQLAQGTNTGELFF. CDR3 nucleotide sequence: TGTGCCAGCCAACTAGCACAGGGAACTAACACCGGGGAGCTGTTTTTT.

V is TRBV6-5 and J is TRBJ1-5; D might be TRBD1 (5 bases). V shed 6 bases and J shed 3 bases, with 12 bases lying between them. The CDR3 totals 14 residues. Germline assignment: CDR1 MNHEY and CDR2 SVGAGI. The CDR3 DNA reads TGTGCCAGCAGACCTCAGGGCTACAATCAGCCCCAGCATTTT. As protein: CASRPQGYNQPQHF.

This clone was recorded a few times. This chain links TRBV19 with TRBJ2-7, with D possibly called TRBD1 or TRBD2 (6 bases each). This CDR3 contains 15 residues. The germline CDR1 and CDR2 sequences are LNHDA and SQIVND (reference sequence). Trimming left V 3 bases short and J 7 bases short, with 19 bases between. The CDR3 DNA sequence: TGTGCCAGTAGTATGGGGGCGGCTGGGACTTCAGAGCAGTACTTC. Protein: CASSMGAAGTSEQYF.

In DNA form, the CDR3 reads TGTGCCAGCAGCTTGGTCTCTAGCTCTGGAAACACCATATATTTT. Translating gives CASSLVSSSGNTIYF. The V call is TRBV5-6, the J call TRBJ1-3; D not resolved. Germline V gene data show CDR1 as SGHDT and CDR2 as YYEEEE. V shed 0 bases and J shed 0 bases, with 7 bases lying between them. The CDR3 runs 15 residues.

This rearrangement joins TRBV11-3 to TRBJ2-1; possibly TRBD2 for D (5 bases). V gave up 5 bases and J gave up 4 bases, with 12 bases separating them. CDR3 length equals 14 residues. Germline CDR1 is SGHNT and CDR2 is YENEEA. The CDR3 loop reads CASSPRLLYNEQFF. CDR3 in DNA: TGTGCCAGCAGCCCCCGACTACTATACAATGAGCAGTTCTTC.

This rearrangement joins TRBV7-8 to TRBJ2-5; perhaps TRBD1 as D (5 bases). Trimming shortened V by 1 base and J by 0 bases, and 15 bases separated the two germline ends. The CDR3 length is 17 residues. Germline V gene lookup returns CDR1 SGHVS and CDR2 FQNEAQ. The CDR3 coding sequence is TGTGCCAGCAGCTTAGAGGTACCGGCAGGGTACCAAGAGACCCAGTACTTC. It encodes CASSLEVPAGYQETQYF.

J is TRBJ2-1 and V is TRBV30, with 8 bases matching TRBD2. The germline V gene has CDR1 GTSNPN and CDR2 SVGIG (reference sequence). The CDR3 is 15 amino acids. Trimming took 6 bases from V and 3 from J; bases not matched to a gene: 10. The CDR3 nucleotides are TGTGCCTGCCGTCGGGAGGGCCTGATCTACAATGAGCAGTTCTTC. Encoded protein: CACRREGLIYNEQFF.

The chain is built from TRBV29-1 and TRBJ2-7; 8 bases agree with TRBD1. The J segment lost 4 bases and the V segment lost 6 bases, leaving 11 bases of the junction unmatched. This CDR3 has 14 residues. Germline V gene data show CDR1 as SQVTM and CDR2 as ANQGSEA. The CDR3, as DNA: TGCAGCGTGAAGGGACAGGAGGCTTTTTACGAGCAGTACTTC. This codes for CSVKGQEAFYEQYF.

The gene calls are TRBV28 and TRBJ1-3; 8 bases line up with TRBD1. CDR1 and CDR2 from the germline V gene are MDHEN and SYDVKM. The CDR3 is made up of 16 amino acids. The V segment lost 4 bases and the J segment 4 bases; nucleotides outside the gene matches: 9. The CDR3 region has the DNA TGTGCCAGCAGTTCCCCGGGACAGGTCTTAGGAAACACCATATATTTT. Amino acid sequence: CASSSPGQVLGNTIYF.

This chain joins TRBV28 and TRBJ2-7, with D possibly TRBD1 on 6 matching bases. Trimming removed 7 bases from V and 2 bases from J, with 15 bases in between. CDR3 length: 14 amino acids. The germline V gene has CDR1 MDHEN and CDR2 SYDVKM. CDR3: CASTSQGPPYEQYF. The CDR3 DNA sequence: TGTGCCAGCACCTCACAGGGTCCCCCCTACGAGCAGTACTTC. The full variable domain, with the rest looked up from reference TRBV28 and TRBJ2-7, is DVKVTQSSRYLVKRTGEKVFLECVQDMDHENMFWYRQDPGLGLRLIYFSYDVKMKEKGDIPEGYSVSREKKERFSLILESASTNQTSMYLCASTSQGPPYEQYFGPGTRLTVT.

The J gene is TRBJ1-1, the V gene TRBV7-9, with 7 bases identical to TRBD1. With 4 bases clipped from V and 5 bases from J, the junction kept 7 bases outside the gene matches. This CDR3 spans 14 amino acids. Germline CDR1 reads SEHNR; CDR2 reads FQNEAQ (reference sequence). This CDR3 reads CASSSYRGETEAFF. CDR3 bases: TGTGCCAGCAGCTCATACAGGGGAGAGACTGAAGCTTTCTTT. Supplemented by reference TRBV7-9 and TRBJ1-1, the full variable domain reads DTGVSQNPRHKITKRGQNVTFRCDPISEHNRLYWYRQTLGQGPEFLTYFQNEAQLEKSRLLSDRFSAERPKGSFSTLEIQRTEQGDSAMYLCASSSYRGETEAFFGQGTRLTVV.

The rearrangement joins TRBV6-5 to TRBJ2-1, with TRBD2 matching 8 bases. The CDR3 covers 15 residues. CDR1 and CDR2 (germline): MNHEY, SVGAGI. With V trimmed by 5 bases and J by 0 bases, 3 bases remained unmatched. CDR3 sequence: CASSPGTSSYNEQFF. The CDR3 coding sequence is TGTGCCAGCAGTCCCGGGACTAGCTCCTACAATGAGCAGTTCTTC.

The rearrangement links TRBV5-1 to TRBJ2-2; 9 bases are shared with TRBD1. The V and J ends lost 4 bases and 3 bases, in that order; junction bases with no gene match: 7. Per the germline V gene, CDR1 is SGHRS and CDR2 is YFSETQ. The CDR3 has 16 residues. For the CDR3, the DNA is TGCGCCAGCAGCCAGGACAGGGGTGGTGACACCGGGGAGCTGTTTTTT. This codes for CASSQDRGGDTGELFF.

This chain uses TRBV11-3 with TRBJ2-2, with D perhaps matching TRBD1 (7 bases). This CDR3 has 16 residues. Trimming removed 5 bases from V and 4 bases from J, with 17 bases in between. Germline CDR1 is SGHNT and CDR2 is YENEEA. The CDR3 bases are TGTGCCAGCAGCGCCCAGGGGGACTGGGGCACCGGGGAGCTGTTTTTT. Encoded protein: CASSAQGDWGTGELFF.

The chain is built from TRBV19 and TRBJ2-5, with 10 bases matching TRBD2. Germline-derived CDR1 and CDR2 are LNHDA and SQIVND (reference sequence). V shed 3 bases and J 2 bases; nucleotides not matched to a gene: 9. The CDR3 contains 17 residues. The CDR3 region has the DNA TGTGCCAGTAGTATTGGACTAGCGGATGAGATTCAAGAGACCCAGTACTTC. Translated: CASSIGLADEIQETQYF. Complete variable domain (other parts from reference TRBV19 and TRBJ2-5): DGGITQSPKYLFRKEGQNVTLSCEQNLNHDAMYWYRQDPGQGLRLIYYSQIVNDFQKGDIAEGYSVSREKKESFPLTVTSAQKNPTAFYLCASSIGLADEIQETQYFGPGTRLLVL.

V usage is TRBV27 and J usage is TRBJ1-5; no definite D call. With 1 base removed from V and 3 bases from J, the gap between germline ends came to 13 bases. Germline assignment: CDR1 MNHEY and CDR2 SMNVEV (reference sequence). The CDR3 has 16 amino acids. This chain's CDR3 is CASSLLGGNDNQPQHF. The CDR3, as DNA: TGTGCCAGCAGTTTATTAGGAGGGAATGACAATCAGCCCCAGCATTTT.

The chain employs TRBV19 and TRBJ1-1; D is perhaps TRBD1 (6 bases). V was cut by 2 bases and J by 5 bases, with 12 bases left in between. This CDR3 comprises 14 residues. Germline V gives CDR1 LNHDA, CDR2 SQIVND (reference sequence). For the CDR3, the DNA is TGTGCCAGTAGTATAATGGGGGGCTGGACTGAAGCTTTCTTT. This codes for CASSIMGGWTEAFF.

J is TRBJ2-3 and V is TRBV10-1; D ambiguous. This CDR3 is built from 13 residues. Trimming removed 3 bases from V and 4 bases from J, with 8 bases in between. The germline V gene has CDR1 WNHNN and CDR2 SYGVQD (reference sequence). The CDR3 reads CASSDGLSDTQYF. The CDR3 nucleotides are TGCGCCAGCAGTGACGGTCTTTCAGATACGCAGTATTTT.

The rearrangement uses TRBV7-2 and TRBJ2-3; D not certain. Trimming pared 1 base from V and 1 base from J, leaving 9 bases between. Germline V gene lookup returns CDR1 SGHTA and CDR2 FQGNSA. The CDR3 has 15 residues. CDR3 bases: TGTGCCAGCAGCTTAGAAGCGTCGGGCACAGATACGCAGTATTTT. Protein sequence: CASSLEASGTDTQYF. The full variable domain, its missing parts supplied by reference TRBV7-2 and TRBJ2-3, is GAGVSQSPSNKVTEKGKDVELRCDPISGHTALYWYRQSLGQGLEFLIYFQGNSAPDKSGLPSDRFSAERTGGSVSTLTIQRTQQEDSAVYLCASSLEASGTDTQYFGPGTRLTVL.

This chain links TRBV19 with TRBJ2-1, with a weak D call TRBD1 (6 bases). V lost 5 bases and J lost 2, with 10 bases in between. This CDR3 comprises 14 residues. Germline assignment: CDR1 LNHDA and CDR2 SQIVND (reference sequence). The DNA for the CDR3 is TGTGCCAGTAGTGAGCAGGGGACCTACAATGAGCAGTTCTTC. Its protein product is CASSEQGTYNEQFF.

The chain links TRBV28 to TRBJ2-7; 10 nucleotides match TRBD1. The germline CDR1 and CDR2 sequences are MDHEN and SYDVKM. The V segment lost 1 base and the J segment 3 bases; nucleotides outside the gene matches: 21. The CDR3 extends over 21 amino acids. The CDR3 spells CASSLFFESDRGPTRIYEQYF. The CDR3 DNA is TGTGCCAGCAGTTTATTTTTCGAATCAGACAGGGGGCCCACTAGAATCTACGAGCAGTACTTC.

This sequence joins TRBV6-5 and TRBJ2-3; 8 bases align to TRBD2. Germline V gene sequence: CDR1 MNHEY, CDR2 SVGAGI. The CDR3 loop spans 15 amino acids. The trim removed 6 bases at V and 0 bases at J, leaving 5 bases unmatched. The CDR3 DNA reads as TGTGCCAGCAGACCCCGGGGGGGTAGCACAGATACGCAGTATTTT. Residues: CASRPRGGSTDTQYF.

The chain couples TRBV29-1 to TRBJ2-1; D possibly uses TRBD1 or TRBD2 (6 bases each). The CDR3 loop spans 14 amino acids. Germline loops: CDR1 SQVTM, CDR2 ANQGSEA. V was shortened by 6 bases and J by 7 bases, with 19 bases between the two germline ends. The DNA for the CDR3 is TGCAGCGTCGCAACAGGGTGGGGGGTGAATGAGCAGTTCTTC. It specifies CSVATGWGVNEQFF.

The rearrangement uses TRBV7-2 and TRBJ1-5; D gene unclear. From germline, CDR1 is SGHTA and CDR2 FQGNSA. CDR3 length equals 13 residues. V gave up 3 bases and J gave up 3 bases, with 6 bases separating them. CDR3 loop: CASSFRPNQPQHF. The CDR3, as DNA: TGTGCCAGCAGCTTCCGACCCAATCAGCCCCAGCATTTT.

The CDR3 sequence: CASSPHGSAIEQFF. CDR3 DNA sequence: TGTGCCAGCAGTCCCCACGGGTCTGCAATTGAGCAGTTCTTC. This chain uses TRBV28 with TRBJ2-1; D is unclear. V dropped 5 bases and J dropped 9 bases, with 17 bases sitting between them. Germline values: CDR1 MDHEN, CDR2 SYDVKM. CDR3 length: 14 residues.